The 19 T cell receptor beta chains presented below share a single source sample, sequenced in a study of Ad26.COV2.S vaccination and SARS-CoV-2 variants. Some clones are missing from TCRdb's copy, which holds only in-frame ones; the method was immunoSEQ multiplex PCR. This table holds 250,000 to 300,000 clones, about 87% found once. Treatment defined: some 20 received Ad26.COV2.S at low or high dose, single or two shots; roughly five received placebo; per-sample allocation not given. Sampling took place 63 days after the first vaccine or placebo injection. The sequenced sample was peripheral blood, obtained in a trial of Ad26.COV2.S vaccine versus placebo. These receptors were collected from a person between 18 and 65 years old who received the Ad26.COV2.S COVID-19 vaccine or a placebo.

The chain couples TRBV6-1 to TRBJ2-3; 8 bases align to TRBD1. Germline trimming cut 4 bases from V and 2 bases from J; bases unmatched to any gene: 8. The CDR3 runs to 16 residues. Germline assignment: CDR1 MNHNS and CDR2 SASEGT. The CDR3 loop is CASSVARTGNTDTQYF. The DNA of the CDR3 is TGTGCCAGCAGTGTCGCCAGGACAGGGAACACAGATACGCAGTATTTT.

This chain connects TRBV30 to TRBJ2-7, with TRBD1 identical over 7 bases. Germline V gives CDR1 GTSNPN, CDR2 SVGIG (reference sequence). CDR3 length equals 14 residues. CDR3 in DNA: TGTGCACAAAGGGGGCCGGCAGGGCGATCCGAGCAGTACTTC. Translating gives CAQRGPAGRSEQYF.

This clone was counted only a few times. The chain is built from TRBV6-5 and TRBJ2-7; D unclear. CDR3 size: 15 residues. Looked up from germline, CDR1 is MNHEY and CDR2 is SVGAGI. The V end was cut by 5 bases, the J end by 3 bases, with 17 bases between. The CDR3 DNA follows: TGTGCCAGCAGTACGATCGATCAGGCCTACTACGAGCAGTACTTC. This gives the protein CASSTIDQAYYEQYF.

The chain recombines TRBV9 with TRBJ2-1, with 10 bases matching TRBD1. Germline lookup yields CDR1 SGDLS and CDR2 YYNGEE. After removal of 4 bases from V and 7 bases from J, the junction contained 8 bases not matched to a gene. The CDR3 is 15 residues long. CDR3 in amino acids: CASSFTGTGANEQFF. The CDR3 nucleotides read TGTGCCAGCAGCTTCACCGGGACAGGGGCGAATGAGCAGTTCTTC.

The chain joins TRBV19 to TRBJ1-2; TRBD1 is a possible D gene (5 bases). The germline gives CDR1 LNHDA, CDR2 SQIVND (reference sequence). This CDR3 has 14 residues. With 4 bases removed from V and 4 bases from J, the gap between germline ends came to 13 bases. CDR3 in amino acids: CASSRQGSSYGYTF. For the CDR3, the DNA is TGTGCCAGTAGTAGGCAGGGATCCTCCTATGGCTACACCTTC.

The DNA for the CDR3 is TGTGCCAGCAGTGAAGACGGGGTCCGAGGGAATCACTATGGCTACACCTTC. Amino acid sequence: CASSEDGVRGNHYGYTF. This chain links TRBV6-4 with TRBJ1-2, with D hard to call. V lost 3 bases and J lost 3, with 20 bases in between. Per the germline V gene, CDR1 is MRHNA and CDR2 is SNTAGT. The CDR3 has 17 residues.

The V gene is TRBV27, the J gene TRBJ2-6; D possibly corresponds to TRBD2 (5 bases). Germline CDR1 and CDR2: MNHEY and SMNVEV (reference sequence). This CDR3 region has 18 residues. V dropped 4 bases and J dropped 0 bases, with 16 bases sitting between them. The CDR3 bases are TGTGCCAGCAGTTGGAGCCCGGGATCCGGCTCTGGGGCCAACGTCCTGACTTTC. It translates to CASSWSPGSGSGANVLTF. The full variable domain, rest sourced from reference TRBV27 and TRBJ2-6, is EAQVTQNPRYLITVTGKKLTVTCSQNMNHEYMSWYRQDPGLGLRQIYYSMNVEVTDKGDVPEGYKVSRKEKRNFPLILESPSPNQTSLYFCASSWSPGSGSGANVLTFGAGSRLTVL.

The chain is built from TRBV3-1 (or the pseudogene TRBV3-2) and TRBJ2-6, with a possible D match to TRBD2 (7 bases). The germline V and J ends were trimmed by 3 bases and 1 base, with 10 bases remaining between them. CDR3 length: 16 amino acids. Germline loops: CDR1 LGHDT, CDR2 YNNKEL (reference sequence). In DNA, the CDR3 is TGTGCCAGCAGCCAGAGGGGGGGATCTGGGGCCAACGTCCTGACTTTC. It is translated as CASSQRGGSGANVLTF.

This clone was seen more than once but under ten times. CDR3 DNA sequence: TGTGCCAGCAGTTACGTTGTTCAGCCCCAGCATTTT. Amino acid sequence: CASSYVVQPQHF. The rearrangement uses TRBV12-3 or TRBV12-4 and TRBJ1-5; unclear D gene. The CDR3 contains 12 residues. The V and J ends lost 4 bases and 6 bases respectively, with 7 bases between them.

This chain uses TRBV5-1 with TRBJ2-7, with D hard to call. Trimming shortened V by 0 bases and J by 5 bases, and 6 bases separated the two germline ends. Germline lookup yields CDR1 SGHRS and CDR2 YFSETQ. The CDR3 is 12 amino acids. Here the CDR3 reads CASSLGSNEQYF. The CDR3 DNA is TGCGCCAGCAGCTTGGGGTCCAACGAGCAGTACTTC.

The rearrangement links TRBV2 to TRBJ1-1, with TRBD1 as a possible D gene (5 bases). Trimming pared 5 bases from V and 0 bases from J, leaving 7 bases between. Germline-derived CDR1 and CDR2 are SNHLY and FYNNEI. The CDR3 has 13 amino acids. As DNA, the CDR3 is TGTGCCAGCAGTAGACAGATGAACACTGAAGCTTTCTTT. Its protein is CASSRQMNTEAFF.

The chain recombines TRBV19 with TRBJ2-3; maybe TRBD2 (5 bases). The V end lost 5 bases, the J end lost 6 bases, and 24 bases lay between the germline ends. Germline V gives CDR1 LNHDA, CDR2 SQIVND (reference sequence). This CDR3 is 17 amino acids long. CDR3 in DNA: TGTGCCAGTAGTTATGGTCTGAGCGGATATCTTGCCGATACGCAGTATTTT. This sequence encodes CASSYGLSGYLADTQYF. Full variable domain (outside the CDR3, taken from reference TRBV19 and TRBJ2-3): DGGITQSPKYLFRKEGQNVTLSCEQNLNHDAMYWYRQDPGQGLRLIYYSQIVNDFQKGDIAEGYSVSREKKESFPLTVTSAQKNPTAFYLCASSYGLSGYLADTQYFGPGTRLTVL.

The J gene is TRBJ1-1, the V gene TRBV6-1; a possible D gene is TRBD1 (5 bases). V was shortened by 1 base and J by 4 bases, with 10 bases between the two germline ends. CDR3 size: 14 residues. Germline V gene sequence: CDR1 MNHNS, CDR2 SASEGT. CDR3 loop: CASSEGAGSTEAFF. Written as DNA, the CDR3 is TGTGCCAGCAGTGAAGGGGCAGGGAGCACTGAAGCTTTCTTT.

The V and J genes are TRBV30 and TRBJ2-7; TRBD1 aligns across 9 bases. From germline, CDR1 is GTSNPN and CDR2 SVGIG (reference sequence). J lost 4 bases, V lost 3 bases, and 7 bases had no gene match. There are 14 residues in the CDR3. CDR3 coding DNA: TGTGCCTGGAGCCACTTGGGACAGGGTTACGAGCAGTACTTC. This translates into CAWSHLGQGYEQYF.

The V gene is TRBV10-1, the J gene TRBJ2-3; 8 nucleotides align to TRBD1. CDR1 WNHNN and CDR2 SYGVQD come from the germline V gene (reference sequence). This CDR3 has 16 amino acids. The V segment lost 3 bases and the J segment 4 bases; nucleotides outside the gene matches: 9. The CDR3 region is CASSDQGAGFSDTQYF. The CDR3 DNA sequence: TGCGCCAGCAGTGATCAGGGGGCCGGGTTCTCAGATACGCAGTATTTT.

V gene TRBV19 combines with J gene TRBJ1-5; 9 nucleotides line up with TRBD1. Per the germline V gene, CDR1 is LNHDA and CDR2 is SQIVND (reference sequence). V trimming: 5 bases; J trimming: 7 bases; junction bases outside the gene matches: 9. The CDR3 contains 15 residues. CDR3 region: CASSLNRGLGQPQHF. DNA of the CDR3: TGTGCCAGTAGTCTAAACAGGGGGCTGGGGCAGCCCCAGCATTTT.

The chain joins TRBV7-2 to TRBJ1-2; no clear D gene. Trimming shortened V by 1 base and J by 1 base, and 1 base separated the two germline ends. The CDR3 spans 12 residues. Germline-derived CDR1 and CDR2 are SGHTA and FQGNSA. CDR3 coding DNA: TGTGCCAGCAGCTTAGTTAACTATGGCTACACCTTC. As protein: CASSLVNYGYTF.

In its sample, this clone was seen a few times. The chain uses TRBV7-9 and TRBJ1-2; 7 bases are a match to TRBD1. Trimming cost V 5 bases and J 3 bases; bases outside gene matches: 12. The CDR3 has 16 residues. The germline V gene has CDR1 SEHNR and CDR2 FQNEAQ (reference sequence). In DNA form, the CDR3 reads TGTGCCAGCAGCCACACAGGGGAAGTATCGGACTATGGCTACACCTTC. It yields the protein CASSHTGEVSDYGYTF.

This chain uses TRBV28 with TRBJ2-7; D possibly matches TRBD1 or TRBD2 (6 bases each). V was pared by 7 bases and J by 2 bases, with 24 bases between. This CDR3 region has 17 residues. The germline V gene encodes CDR1 MDHEN and CDR2 SYDVKM. The CDR3 loop is CASTPRLGGTLTYEQYF. The CDR3 region has the DNA TGTGCCAGCACACCTCGGCTCGGGGGCACCCTGACCTACGAGCAGTACTTC. Supplemented by reference TRBV28 and TRBJ2-7, the full variable domain reads DVKVTQSSRYLVKRTGEKVFLECVQDMDHENMFWYRQDPGLGLRLIYFSYDVKMKEKGDIPEGYSVSREKKERFSLILESASTNQTSMYLCASTPRLGGTLTYEQYFGPGTRLTVT.